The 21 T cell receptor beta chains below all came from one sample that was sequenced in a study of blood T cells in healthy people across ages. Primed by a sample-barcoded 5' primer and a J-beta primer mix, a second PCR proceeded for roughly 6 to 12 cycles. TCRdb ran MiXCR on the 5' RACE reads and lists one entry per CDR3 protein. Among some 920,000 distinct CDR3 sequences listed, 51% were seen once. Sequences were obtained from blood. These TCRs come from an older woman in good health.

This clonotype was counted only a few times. The CDR3 DNA reads TGTGCCAGCAGTGAACCTATGGGCTACGAGCAGTACTTC. Amino acid sequence: CASSEPMGYEQYF. The gene calls are TRBV2 and TRBJ2-7; D unresolved. Trimming took off 2 bases at V and 3 bases at J, with 8 bases between the two ends. This CDR3 spans 13 amino acids. CDR1 and CDR2 (germline): SNHLY, FYNNEI. Supplemented by reference TRBV2 and TRBJ2-7, the full variable domain reads EPEVTQTPSHQVTQMGQEVILRCVPISNHLYFYWYRQILGQKVEFLVSFYNNEISEKSEIFDDQFSVERPDGSNFTLKIRSTKLEDSAMYFCASSEPMGYEQYFGPGTRLTVT.

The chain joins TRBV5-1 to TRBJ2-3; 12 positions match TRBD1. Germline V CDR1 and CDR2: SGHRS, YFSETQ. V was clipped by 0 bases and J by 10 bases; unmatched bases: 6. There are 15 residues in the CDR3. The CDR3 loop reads CASSLGDRGRDAQYF. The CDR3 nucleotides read TGCGCCAGCAGCTTGGGGGACAGGGGGCGAGACGCGCAGTATTTT.

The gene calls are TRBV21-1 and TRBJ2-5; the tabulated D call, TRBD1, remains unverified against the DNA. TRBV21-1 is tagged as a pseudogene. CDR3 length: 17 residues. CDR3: CASSYGACSGLSYGQYF. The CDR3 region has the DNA TGTGCCAGCAGCTACGGGGCGTGTTCGGGGCTATCCTACGGGCAGTACTTC.

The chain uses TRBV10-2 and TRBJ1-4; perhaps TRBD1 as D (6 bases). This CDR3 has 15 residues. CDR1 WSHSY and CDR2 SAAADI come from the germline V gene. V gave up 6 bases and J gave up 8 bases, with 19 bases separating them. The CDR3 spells CASRDSGISGEKLFF. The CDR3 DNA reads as TGCGCCAGCAGGGACAGTGGCATTTCGGGGGAAAAACTGTTTTTT.

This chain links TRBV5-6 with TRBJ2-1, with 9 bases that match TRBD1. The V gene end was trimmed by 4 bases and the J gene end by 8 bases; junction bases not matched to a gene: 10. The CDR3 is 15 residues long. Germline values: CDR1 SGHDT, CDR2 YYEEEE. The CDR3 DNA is TGTGCCAGCAGCGCCTGGGACAGGGTGAGGCATGAGCAGTTCTTC. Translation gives CASSAWDRVRHEQFF.

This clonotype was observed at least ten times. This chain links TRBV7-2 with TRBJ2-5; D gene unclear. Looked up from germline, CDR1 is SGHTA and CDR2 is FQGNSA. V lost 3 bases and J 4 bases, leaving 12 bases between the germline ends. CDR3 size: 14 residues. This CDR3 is CASSFNSRPETQYF. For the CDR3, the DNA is TGTGCCAGCAGCTTTAATAGTCGGCCAGAGACCCAGTACTTC.

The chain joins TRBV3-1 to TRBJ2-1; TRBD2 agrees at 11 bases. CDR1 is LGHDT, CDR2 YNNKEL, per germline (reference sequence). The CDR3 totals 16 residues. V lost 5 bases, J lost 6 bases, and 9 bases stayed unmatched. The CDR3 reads CASSTLFLAGGNEQFF. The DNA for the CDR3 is TGTGCCAGCAGCACCCTCTTCCTAGCGGGAGGCAATGAGCAGTTCTTC.

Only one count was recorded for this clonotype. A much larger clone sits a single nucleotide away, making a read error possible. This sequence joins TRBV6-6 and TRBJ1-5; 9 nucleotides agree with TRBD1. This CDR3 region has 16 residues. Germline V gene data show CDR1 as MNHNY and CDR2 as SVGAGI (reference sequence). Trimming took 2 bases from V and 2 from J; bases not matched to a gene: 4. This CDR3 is CASSYGDRACNQPQHF. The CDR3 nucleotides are TGTGCCAGCAGTTACGGGGACAGGGCCTGCAATCAGCCCCAGCATTTT.

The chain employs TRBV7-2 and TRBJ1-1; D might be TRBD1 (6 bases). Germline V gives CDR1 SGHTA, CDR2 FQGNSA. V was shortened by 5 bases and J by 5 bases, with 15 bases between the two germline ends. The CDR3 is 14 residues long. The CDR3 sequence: CASSQGGVGTEAFF. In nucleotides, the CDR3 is TGTGCCAGCAGCCAAGGGGGGGTGGGGACTGAAGCTTTCTTT.

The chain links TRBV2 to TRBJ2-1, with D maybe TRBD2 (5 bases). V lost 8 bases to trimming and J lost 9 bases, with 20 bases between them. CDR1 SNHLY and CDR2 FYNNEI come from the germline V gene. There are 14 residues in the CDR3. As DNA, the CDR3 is TGTGCCAGCGCTGGCCGGGCCACTAGGGTTGAGCAGTTCTTC. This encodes CASAGRATRVEQFF. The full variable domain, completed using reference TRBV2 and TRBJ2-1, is EPEVTQTPSHQVTQMGQEVILRCVPISNHLYFYWYRQILGQKVEFLVSFYNNEISEKSEIFDDQFSVERPDGSNFTLKIRSTKLEDSAMYFCASAGRATRVEQFFGPGTRLTVL.

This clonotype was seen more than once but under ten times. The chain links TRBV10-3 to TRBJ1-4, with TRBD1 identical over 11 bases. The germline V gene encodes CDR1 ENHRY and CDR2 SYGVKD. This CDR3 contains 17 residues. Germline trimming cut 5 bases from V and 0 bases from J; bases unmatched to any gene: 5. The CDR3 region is CAISTGTGGTTNEKLFF. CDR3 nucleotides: TGTGCCATCAGTACCGGGACAGGGGGTACAACTAATGAAAAACTGTTTTTT.

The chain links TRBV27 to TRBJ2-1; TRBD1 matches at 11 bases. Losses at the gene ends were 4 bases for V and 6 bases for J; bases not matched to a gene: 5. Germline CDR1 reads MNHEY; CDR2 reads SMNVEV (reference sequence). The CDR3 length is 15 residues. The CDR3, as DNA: TGTGCCAGCAGTTCTCCGGGACAGGGGGGCAATGAGCAGTTCTTC. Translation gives CASSSPGQGGNEQFF.

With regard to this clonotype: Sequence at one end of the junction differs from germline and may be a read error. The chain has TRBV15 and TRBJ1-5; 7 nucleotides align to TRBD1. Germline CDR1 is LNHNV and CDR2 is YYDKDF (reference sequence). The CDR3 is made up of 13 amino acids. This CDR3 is CTTSRQGGQPQHF. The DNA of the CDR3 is TGTACCACCAGCAGACAGGGCGGCCAGCCCCAGCATTTT.

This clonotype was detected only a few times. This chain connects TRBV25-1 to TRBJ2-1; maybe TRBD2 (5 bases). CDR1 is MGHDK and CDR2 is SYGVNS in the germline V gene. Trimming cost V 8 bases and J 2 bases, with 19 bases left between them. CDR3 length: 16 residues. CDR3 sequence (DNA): TGTGCCAGCCAACCCCCCGGCGGGTACCCCTACAATGAGCAGTTCTTC. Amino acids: CASQPPGGYPYNEQFF.

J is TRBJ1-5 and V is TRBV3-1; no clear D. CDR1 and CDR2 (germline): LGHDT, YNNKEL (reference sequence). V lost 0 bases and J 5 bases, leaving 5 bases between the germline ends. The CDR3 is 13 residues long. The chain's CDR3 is CASSQDIDQPQHF. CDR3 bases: TGTGCCAGCAGCCAAGATATAGATCAGCCCCAGCATTTT.

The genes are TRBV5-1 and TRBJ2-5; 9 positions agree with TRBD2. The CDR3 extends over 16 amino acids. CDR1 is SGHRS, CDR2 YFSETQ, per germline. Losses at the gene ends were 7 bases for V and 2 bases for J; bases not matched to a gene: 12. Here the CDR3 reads CASGLAGRKLQETQYF. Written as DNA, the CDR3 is TGCGCCAGCGGGCTAGCGGGACGCAAGCTACAAGAGACCCAGTACTTC.

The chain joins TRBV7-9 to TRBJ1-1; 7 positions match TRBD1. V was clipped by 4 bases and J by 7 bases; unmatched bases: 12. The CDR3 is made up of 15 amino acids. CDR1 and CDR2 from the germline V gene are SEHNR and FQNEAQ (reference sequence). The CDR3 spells CASSSPVEGAIEAFF. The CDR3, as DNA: TGTGCCAGCAGCTCTCCGGTGGAGGGGGCCATTGAAGCTTTCTTT.

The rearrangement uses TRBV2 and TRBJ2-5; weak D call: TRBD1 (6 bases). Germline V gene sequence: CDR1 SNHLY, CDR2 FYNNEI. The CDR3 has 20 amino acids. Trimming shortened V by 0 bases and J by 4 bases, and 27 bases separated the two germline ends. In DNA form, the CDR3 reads TGTGCCAGCAGTGAAGCCCCCTCTGTAGCTGGGGGCGGCAGGCGAGAGACCCAGTACTTC. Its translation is CASSEAPSVAGGGRRETQYF.

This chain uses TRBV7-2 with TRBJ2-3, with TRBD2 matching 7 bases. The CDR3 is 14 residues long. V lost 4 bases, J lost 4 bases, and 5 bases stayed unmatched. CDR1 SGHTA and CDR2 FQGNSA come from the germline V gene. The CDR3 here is CASSSRLAADTQYF. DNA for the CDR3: TGTGCCAGCAGCTCAAGGCTAGCGGCAGATACGCAGTATTTT.

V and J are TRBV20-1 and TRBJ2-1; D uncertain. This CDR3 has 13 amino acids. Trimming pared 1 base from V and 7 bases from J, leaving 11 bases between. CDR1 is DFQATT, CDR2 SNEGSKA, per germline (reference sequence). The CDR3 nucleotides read TGCAGTGCTAGAGCCCAGCCCCTGAATGAGCAGTTCTTC. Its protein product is CSARAQPLNEQFF.

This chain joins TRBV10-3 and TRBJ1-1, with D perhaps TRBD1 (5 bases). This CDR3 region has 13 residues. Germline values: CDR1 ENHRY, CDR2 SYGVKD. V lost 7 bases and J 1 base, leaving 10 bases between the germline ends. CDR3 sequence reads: CAIIGTGNTEAFF. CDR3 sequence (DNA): TGTGCCATCATTGGAACAGGGAACACTGAAGCTTTCTTT.